The clone carrying this TCR beta chain occurred a few times. It may be a read error: a sequence one base away is much more abundant. This CDR3 is built from 16 residues. This sample is part of a study of spatial heterogeneity in lung cancer. TCRdb analysed the 5' RACE reads with MiXCR anew, one entry per CDR3 protein. The repertoire holds over 45,000 distinct CDR3 sequences, with approximately 5% as singletons. Time point of the sample: sample taken at primary tumor resection. The authors sequenced whole RNA from tumor, nontumor lung or frozen PBMC without sorting. The chain recombines TRBV12-3 or TRBV12-4 with TRBJ2-5; 10 bases fit TRBD2. This receptor was obtained from a male donor with early-stage non-small cell lung cancer. The source was PBMCs, collected at surgery. This CDR3 reads CVSSHRTSGGVETQYF. In nucleotides, the CDR3 is TGTGTCAGCAGTCACCGGACTAGCGGAGGGGTAGAGACCCAGTACTTC.